These T cell receptor beta chains were read from a single sample in a study of blood T cell repertoires in COVID-19. Repertoires were generated with immunoSEQ multiplex PCR, while TCRdb's copy carries only in-frame clones and drops some. The data contain around 260,000 clones, approximately 90% of them singletons. The sequenced sample consisted of peripheral blood. These receptor sequences come from a man aged 25-45 years with acute or convalescent COVID-19. Both conserved end residues are part of each CDR3. The order of the fields is V gene, J gene, D gene, clone size, CDR3 DNA, CDR3 protein. The D gene is left open where the match is weak. Rows may omit the clone size; those that give it use once, few, many or a size class.

TRBV5-5	TRBJ1-5	.	.	TGTGCCAGCAGCTTGGGCAGGAGGGCTAATCAGCCCCAGCATTTT	CASSLGRRANQPQHF
TRBV10-3	TRBJ2-3	TRBD2	.	TGTGCCATCAGTGAAGCGAGCGGGGCTGCAGATACGCAGTATTTT	CAISEASGAADTQYF
TRBV5-1	TRBJ2-2	.	.	TGCGCCAGCAGCTTGGCTGACACCGGGGAGCTGTTTTTT	CASSLADTGELFF
TRBV2	TRBJ2-1	.	.	TGTGCCAGCCACGAACGAGGGGGGGGCCGCAATGAGCAGTTCTTC	CASHERGGGRNEQFF
TRBV27	TRBJ1-5	.	once	TGTGCCAGCAAATCCCACCAGGGAGGAAATCAGCCCCAGCATTTT	CASKSHQGGNQPQHF
TRBV7-3	TRBJ1-6	TRBD1	.	TGTGCCAGCAGTACCGGGACAGCCAATTCACCCCTCCACTTT	CASSTGTANSPLHF
TRBV18	TRBJ1-6	.	.	TGTGCCAGCTCCCTCAGGGACTTACTGGCTTCACCCCTCCACTTT	CASSLRDLLASPLHF
TRBV7-9	TRBJ1-2	.	.	TGTGCCAGCAGCTTAGCGCGGGGGGCAACCGACAACTATGGCTACACCTTC	CASSLARGATDNYGYTF
TRBV5-5	TRBJ2-5	TRBD2	.	TGTGCCAGCAGCCTTGGGGGGAGGGCCCATTTTTCCTTAGAGACCCAGTACTTC	CASSLGGRAHFSLETQYF
TRBV7-6	TRBJ1-6	.	.	TGTGCCAGCAGCTTAGTCCAGGGATATAATTCACCCCTCCACTTT	CASSLVQGYNSPLHF
TRBV5-1	TRBJ2-1	TRBD2	.	TGCGCCAGCAGCTTGAGTCCGGCGGGAGGGGGTTACAATGAGCAGTTCTTC	CASSLSPAGGGYNEQFF
TRBV13	TRBJ2-7	.	few	TGTGCCAGCAGCTTAGGAGCAGGGGACTACGAGCAGTACTTC	CASSLGAGDYEQYF
TRBV24-1	TRBJ2-2	TRBD1	.	TGTGCCACCAGTGATTTAGGACAGGGGAACACCGGGGAGCTGTTTTTT	CATSDLGQGNTGELFF
TRBV6-2/TRBV6-3	TRBJ2-1	TRBD2	.	TGTGCCAGCAGTACTAGCGGGGGGGCATTAGAGCAGTTCTTC	CASSTSGGALEQFF
TRBV5-1	TRBJ2-2	TRBD1	.	TGCGCCAGCAGCTCACTAATCAGGACAGGGGGCACCGGGGAGCTGTTTTTT	CASSSLIRTGGTGELFF
TRBV30	TRBJ2-3	TRBD2	.	TGTGCCTGGAGTGTAGAGAGGACTAGCGGGAGTGTAGATACGCAGTATTTT	CAWSVERTSGSVDTQYF
TRBV29-1	TRBJ2-1	.	.	TGCAGTTCCCTTACCTACAATGAGCAGTTCTTC	CSSLTYNEQFF
TRBV9	TRBJ2-3	TRBD2	.	TGTGCCAGCAGCGGGGTGGCGGGAGGAGGCACAGATACGCAGTATTTT	CASSGVAGGGTDTQYF
TRBV5-6	TRBJ2-5	TRBD2	.	TGTGCCAGCAGCCGGACTAGCGGTTTGGAGACCCAGTACTTC	CASSRTSGLETQYF
TRBV18	TRBJ1-1	TRBD1	.	TGTGCCAGCTCGCCCCAGGGGGCGGACACTGAAGCTTTCTTT	CASSPQGADTEAFF
TRBV30	TRBJ2-7	TRBD2	.	TGTGCCTCACATCGGACTAGCGGGAACGAGCAGTACTTC	CASHRTSGNEQYF
TRBV27	TRBJ2-7	.	.	TGTGCCAGCAGTTTTATCCCTTATCTCTACGAGCAGTACTTC	CASSFIPYLYEQYF
TRBV6-5	TRBJ2-7	TRBD2	.	TGTGCCAGCAGTCGGGACGGGACTAGCGCCGAGCAGTACTTC	CASSRDGTSAEQYF
TRBV11-2	TRBJ2-1	.	.	TGTGCCAGCAACCACCCAGGGACATCGGCGAATGAGCAGTTCTTC	CASNHPGTSANEQFF
TRBV6-6	TRBJ2-7	TRBD2	.	TGTGCCAGCGGGGGGGCCTACGAGCAGTACTTC	CASGGAYEQYF
TRBV27	TRBJ2-7	TRBD2	few	TGTGCCAGCAGTTCTCCTAGCGGGGGGGCCGGCGAGCAGTACTTC	CASSSPSGGAGEQYF
TRBV6-5	TRBJ1-4	.	once	TGTGCCAGCAATTTTGCGACAGGACATAATGAAAAACTGTTTTTT	CASNFATGHNEKLFF
TRBV7-3	TRBJ1-2	TRBD1	.	TGTGCCAGCAGCCCAGGGCCAGGGGGCGGCGTAAGTTATGGCTACACCTTC	CASSPGPGGGVSYGYTF
TRBV4-2	TRBJ1-1	.	few	TGTGCCAGCAGCACGAGTGGCACTGAAGCTTTCTTT	CASSTSGTEAFF
TRBV6-1	TRBJ1-2	TRBD1	.	TGTGCCAGCAGTGCCCTGGGGACAGGGCAATTTCCCGATGGCTACACCTTC	CASSALGTGQFPDGYTF
TRBV25-1	TRBJ1-2	.	.	TGTGCCAGCAGTGAATCGTGGAGGGGGGGAGGAAACTATGGCTACACCTTC	CASSESWRGGGNYGYTF